The 5 T cell receptor beta chains below come from one sample, sequenced in a study of blood T cell repertoires in COVID-19. The method was immunoSEQ multiplex PCR; TCRdb's version includes in-frame clones alone and lacks a portion of them. The sample yields about 220,000 clones, around four fifths seen once. Sequencing used peripheral blood. These TCRs come from a woman in her sixties who had recovered from COVID-19.

The chain recombines TRBV7-9 with TRBJ1-4; weak D call: TRBD1 (5 bases). Germline V gene sequence: CDR1 SEHNR, CDR2 FQNEAQ (reference sequence). Trimming shortened V by 1 base and J by 3 bases, and 12 bases separated the two germline ends. The CDR3 has 16 residues. DNA for the CDR3: TGTGCCAGCAGCTTAGTTGGGGGGAGGCCTAATGAAAAACTGTTTTTT. Encoded protein: CASSLVGGRPNEKLFF.

This chain connects TRBV14 to TRBJ1-2; D is uncertain. Trimming cost V 0 bases and J 4 bases, with 6 bases left between them. The CDR3 is made up of 13 amino acids. Germline V gene sequence: CDR1 SGHDN, CDR2 FVKESK. In DNA, the CDR3 is TGTGCCAGCAGCCAAGATAGTGGCTATGGCTACACCTTC. This encodes CASSQDSGYGYTF.

This clone has a single count. V usage is TRBV2 and J usage is TRBJ1-1; D unclear. V lost 4 bases and J lost 2, with 8 bases in between. Germline-derived CDR1 and CDR2 are SNHLY and FYNNEI. This CDR3 has 13 residues. For the CDR3, the DNA is TGTGCCAGCAGTGGGAGTTCTAACACTGAAGCTTTCTTT. Protein: CASSGSSNTEAFF.

The rearrangement joins TRBV5-1 to TRBJ1-1, with D uncertain. CDR3 length: 15 residues. The V end was cut by 0 bases, the J end by 5 bases, with 14 bases between. Germline V gives CDR1 SGHRS, CDR2 YFSETQ. The CDR3 coding sequence is TGCGCCAGCAGCTTGGGGCAGACTATAGGGACTGAAGCTTTCTTT. Protein product: CASSLGQTIGTEAFF. Full variable domain (remainder filled in from reference TRBV5-1 and TRBJ1-1): KAGVTQTPRYLIKTRGQQVTLSCSPISGHRSVSWYQQTPGQGLQFLFEYFSETQRNKGNFPGRFSGRQFSNSRSEMNVSTLELGDSALYLCASSLGQTIGTEAFFGQGTRLTVV.

The rearrangement joins TRBV7-9 to TRBJ2-7; the D gene is possibly TRBD2 (6 bases). The CDR3 extends over 15 amino acids. Germline CDR1 reads SEHNR; CDR2 reads FQNEAQ (reference sequence). Trimming cost V 5 bases and J 2 bases, with 16 bases left between them. This CDR3 reads CASSREGTATYEQYF. CDR3 nucleotide sequence: TGTGCCAGCAGCAGAGAAGGGACTGCTACCTACGAGCAGTACTTC.